This T cell receptor (beta chain) was obtained from a study of T cells in women clearing cervical HPV infection. Study details: Case blood drawn at lesion detection; control blood after infection cleared. Study-wide results and caveats: Combining TCR richness with V gene abundances gave roughly 0.88 AUC.

Germline V gene sequence: CDR1 SGHDN, CDR2 FVKESK. The CDR3 consists of 12 residues. Repertoires were generated with immunoSEQ multiplex PCR, while TCRdb's copy carries only in-frame clones and drops some. Its table records approximately 35,000 clones. Points on this clone: Antigen unknown. The missing CDR3 end, 3 residues past where the read stops, is filled in from the germline J gene.

The source of this sequence is a woman between 18 and 70 years old with a cervical HPV16 infection that either progressed to CIN3+ or cleared (not recorded which). This chain links TRBV14 with TRBJ2-3, with TRBD2 as a possible D gene (6 bases). Sequencing used blood buffy coat. The CDR3 bases that were read are TGTGCCAGCAGCCCCGCGGCGGGGACG. Translating gives CASSPAAGT. The whole CDR3 sequence is CASSPAAGTQYF.